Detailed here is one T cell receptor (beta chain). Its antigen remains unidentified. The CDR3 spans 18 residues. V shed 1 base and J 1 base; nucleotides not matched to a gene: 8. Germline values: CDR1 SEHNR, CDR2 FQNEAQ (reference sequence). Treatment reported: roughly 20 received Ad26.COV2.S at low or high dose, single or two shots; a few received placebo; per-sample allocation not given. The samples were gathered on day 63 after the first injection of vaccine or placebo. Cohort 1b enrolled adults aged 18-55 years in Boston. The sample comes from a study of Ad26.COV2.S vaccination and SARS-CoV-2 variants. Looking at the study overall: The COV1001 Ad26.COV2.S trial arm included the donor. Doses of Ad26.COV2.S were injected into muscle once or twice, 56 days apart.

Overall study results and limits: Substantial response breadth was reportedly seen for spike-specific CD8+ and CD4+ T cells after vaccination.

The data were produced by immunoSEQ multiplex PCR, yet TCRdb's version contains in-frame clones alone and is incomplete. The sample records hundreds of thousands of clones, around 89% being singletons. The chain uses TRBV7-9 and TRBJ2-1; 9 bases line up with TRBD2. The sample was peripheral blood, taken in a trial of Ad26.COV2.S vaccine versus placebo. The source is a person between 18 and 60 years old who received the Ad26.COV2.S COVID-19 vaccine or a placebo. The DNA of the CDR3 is TGTGCCAGCAGCTTAGAGGCAAGGGCGGGAGGGTCCTACAATGAGCAGTTCTTC. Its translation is CASSLEARAGGSYNEQFF.